This T cell receptor (beta chain) was observed in a study of control samples from healthy donors and cancer patients. Of note for this clone: This same CDR3 is encoded by further DNA sequences in the sample.

TCRdb's table, derived via immunoSEQ multiplex PCR, lists solely in-frame clones and lacks some. The profile covers 200,000 to 250,000 clones, with 85% to 95% appearing a single time and approximately 1.5% taken by the ten largest. V dropped 5 bases and J dropped 3; count of bases not matched to a gene: 6. The CDR3 totals 14 residues. In germline, CDR1 is MNHEY, CDR2 SVGAGI. This chain links TRBV6-5 with TRBJ2-7; 8 bases align to TRBD2. The specimen sequenced was blood. The TCR sequence derives from a man aged 50 to 59 in good health. This CDR3 reads CASSPPGGVYEQYF. The CDR3 nucleotides are TGTGCCAGCAGTCCCCCGGGGGGGGTCTACGAGCAGTACTTC.